This T cell receptor (beta chain) comes out of a study of T cell repertoires in cytomegalovirus infection. Germline assignment: CDR1 SGHTA and CDR2 FQGNSA. The V gene lost 3 bases and the J gene lost 2 bases, with 17 bases spanning the gap. This CDR3 is 17 amino acids long. In its sample, this clonotype was seen many times. MiXCR, run by TCRdb on the reads, gives a single entry per CDR3 protein. This sample has roughly 250,000 distinct CDR3 sequences, with 9% to 15% found just once. Source material: PBMCs. The sequence was obtained from a human donor in good health (CMV status not recorded). Some clones in this sample may be carry-over from other donors' samples. This chain connects TRBV7-2 to TRBJ1-5, with a tentative D call TRBD1 (6 bases). The CDR3 reads CASSFGTGRLGNQPQHF. CDR3 nucleotide sequence: TGTGCCAGCAGCTTTGGCACAGGGCGTTTAGGCAATCAGCCCCAGCATTTT.